These 3 T cell receptor beta chains share one sample of origin, sequenced in a study of shared clonotypes between healthy human individuals. Some clones are missing from TCRdb's copy, which holds only in-frame ones; the method was immunoSEQ multiplex PCR. The table records around 2.3 million clones, approximately 94% of them present only once. Sequencing was performed on naive CD4+ T cells sorted from blood. Subset indicated: CD45RA+ positively selected. The origin of the receptors is a man between 18 and 35 years old in good health.

Points on this clone: Within the sample, other DNA sequences also encode this same CDR3. The chain is built from TRBV27 and TRBJ2-1; 9 bases fit TRBD2. The length of the CDR3 is 15 residues. J lost 4 bases, V lost 2 bases, and 3 bases had no gene match. Germline values: CDR1 MNHEY, CDR2 SMNVEV (reference sequence). DNA of the CDR3: TGTGCCAGCAGTTTAGCGGGGGGGCCGTACAATGAGCAGTTCTTC. This encodes CASSLAGGPYNEQFF.

CDR3 DNA: TGTGCCAGCAGTTACTCGGTAGAAAGGGGGAATGAGCAGTTCTTC. Its protein is CASSYSVERGNEQFF. The rearrangement joins TRBV6-5 to TRBJ2-1; the D gene is possibly TRBD1 (6 bases). Germline CDR1 MNHEY, CDR2 SVGAGI. V lost 0 bases and J 7 bases, leaving 13 bases between the germline ends. The CDR3 loop spans 15 amino acids.

The rearrangement links TRBV6-5 to TRBJ2-7, with D perhaps being TRBD1 or TRBD2 (6 bases each). There are 15 residues in the CDR3. V dropped 4 bases and J dropped 3 bases, with 16 bases sitting between them. CDR1 and CDR2 (germline): MNHEY, SVGAGI. CDR3 sequence (DNA): TGTGCCAGCAGTTCGCCGAGGGGGGCCCTCTACGAGCAGTACTTC. Its translation is CASSSPRGALYEQYF.